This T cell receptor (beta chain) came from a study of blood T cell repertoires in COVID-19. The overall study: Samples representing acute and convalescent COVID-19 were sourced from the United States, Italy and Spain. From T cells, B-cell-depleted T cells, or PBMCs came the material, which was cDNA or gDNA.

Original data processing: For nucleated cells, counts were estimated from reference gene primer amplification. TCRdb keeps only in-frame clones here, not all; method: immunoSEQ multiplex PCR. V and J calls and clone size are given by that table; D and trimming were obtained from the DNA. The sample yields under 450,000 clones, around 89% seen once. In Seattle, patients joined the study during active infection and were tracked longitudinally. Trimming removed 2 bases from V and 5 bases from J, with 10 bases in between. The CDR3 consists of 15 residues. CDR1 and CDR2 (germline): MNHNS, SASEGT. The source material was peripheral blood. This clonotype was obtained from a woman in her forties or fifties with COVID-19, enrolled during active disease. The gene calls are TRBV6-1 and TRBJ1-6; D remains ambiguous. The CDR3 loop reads CASSEISGDNSPLHF. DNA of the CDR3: TGTGCCAGCAGTGAAATCAGCGGAGATAATTCACCCCTCCACTTT.